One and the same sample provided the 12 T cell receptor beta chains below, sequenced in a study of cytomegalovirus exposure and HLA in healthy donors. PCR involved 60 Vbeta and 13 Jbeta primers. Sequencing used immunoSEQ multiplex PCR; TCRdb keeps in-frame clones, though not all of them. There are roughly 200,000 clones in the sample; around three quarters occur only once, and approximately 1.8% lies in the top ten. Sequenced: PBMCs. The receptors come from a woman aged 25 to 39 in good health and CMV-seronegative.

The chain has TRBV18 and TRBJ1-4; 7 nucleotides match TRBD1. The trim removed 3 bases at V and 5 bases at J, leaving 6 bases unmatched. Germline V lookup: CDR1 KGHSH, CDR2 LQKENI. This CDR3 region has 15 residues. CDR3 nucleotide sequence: TGTGCCAGCTCACCCTCCGGGACAGAAAATGAAAAACTGTTTTTT. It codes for CASSPSGTENEKLFF. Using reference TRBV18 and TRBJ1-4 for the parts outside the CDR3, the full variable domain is NAGVMQNPRHLVRRRGQEARLRCSPMKGHSHVYWYRQLPEEGLKFMVYLQKENIIDESGMPKERFSAEFPKEGPSILRIQQVVRGDSAAYFCASSPSGTENEKLFFGSGTQLSVL.

In DNA, the CDR3 is TGCGCCAGCAGCTCACTAGCGGGGGCCACAGATACGCAGTATTTT. Protein sequence: CASSSLAGATDTQYF. The J gene is TRBJ2-3, the V gene TRBV5-1; TRBD2 matches 11 bases. Germline CDR1 reads SGHRS; CDR2 reads YFSETQ. The CDR3 length is 15 residues. Unmatched junction bases numbered 2, after V lost 3 bases and J lost 2 bases.

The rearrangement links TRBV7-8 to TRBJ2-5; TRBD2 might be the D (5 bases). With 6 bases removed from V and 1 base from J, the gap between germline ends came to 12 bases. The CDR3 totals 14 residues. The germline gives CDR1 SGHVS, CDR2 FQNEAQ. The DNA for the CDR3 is TGTGCCAGCAGACCCCGGGGAAGCCAAGAGACCCAGTACTTC. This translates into CASRPRGSQETQYF.

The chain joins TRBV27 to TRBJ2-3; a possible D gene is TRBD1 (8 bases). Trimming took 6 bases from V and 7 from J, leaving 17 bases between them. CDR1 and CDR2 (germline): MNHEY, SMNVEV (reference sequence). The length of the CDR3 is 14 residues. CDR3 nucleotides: TGTGCCAGCAGGACAGGGGAGGGAGAATATACGCAGTATTTT. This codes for CASRTGEGEYTQYF.

The CDR3 reads CSVARVEDTEAFF. The CDR3 DNA is TGCAGCGTTGCAAGGGTGGAGGACACTGAAGCTTTCTTT. This chain uses TRBV29-1 with TRBJ1-1; no clear D gene. This CDR3 is 13 amino acids long. Trimming stripped 4 bases from V and 3 bases from J, with 12 bases between. Germline values: CDR1 SQVTM, CDR2 ANQGSEA.

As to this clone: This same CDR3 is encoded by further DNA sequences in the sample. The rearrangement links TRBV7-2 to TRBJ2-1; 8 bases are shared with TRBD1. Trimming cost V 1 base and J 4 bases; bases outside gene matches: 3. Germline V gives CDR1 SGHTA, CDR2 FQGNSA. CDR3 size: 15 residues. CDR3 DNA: TGTGCCAGCAGCTTAGAAGGACAGGGATACAATGAGCAGTTCTTC. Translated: CASSLEGQGYNEQFF. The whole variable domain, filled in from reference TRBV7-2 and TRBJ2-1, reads GAGVSQSPSNKVTEKGKDVELRCDPISGHTALYWYRQSLGQGLEFLIYFQGNSAPDKSGLPSDRFSAERTGGSVSTLTIQRTQQEDSAVYLCASSLEGQGYNEQFFGPGTRLTVL.

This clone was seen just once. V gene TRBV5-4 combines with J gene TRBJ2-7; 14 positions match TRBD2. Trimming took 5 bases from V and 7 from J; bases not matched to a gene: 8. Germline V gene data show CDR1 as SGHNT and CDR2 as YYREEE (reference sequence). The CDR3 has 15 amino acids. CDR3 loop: CASRAGLAGVGEQYF. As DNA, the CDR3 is TGTGCCAGCAGAGCGGGACTAGCGGGAGTGGGGGAGCAGTACTTC.

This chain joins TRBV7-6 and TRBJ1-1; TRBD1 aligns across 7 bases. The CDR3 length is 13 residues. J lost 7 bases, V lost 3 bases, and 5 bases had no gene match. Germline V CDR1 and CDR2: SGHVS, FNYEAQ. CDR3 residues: CASSFTRDSEAFF. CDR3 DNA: TGTGCCAGCAGCTTTACCCGGGACAGTGAAGCTTTCTTT.

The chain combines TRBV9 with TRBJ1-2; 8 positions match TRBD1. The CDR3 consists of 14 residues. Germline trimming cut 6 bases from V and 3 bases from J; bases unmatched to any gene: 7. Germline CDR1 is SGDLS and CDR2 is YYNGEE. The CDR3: CASTYRGTDYGYTF. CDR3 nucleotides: TGTGCCAGCACCTACAGGGGGACTGACTATGGCTACACCTTC.

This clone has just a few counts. CDR3 DNA sequence: TGTGCCAGTAGTATTGTGGCAGGAGGCTACACCTTC. Its protein product is CASSIVAGGYTF. The genes are TRBV19 and TRBJ1-2; D is uncertain. Per germline, CDR1 LNHDA and CDR2 SQIVND (reference sequence). The V and J ends lost 3 bases and 8 bases respectively, with 10 bases between them. This CDR3 has 12 residues.

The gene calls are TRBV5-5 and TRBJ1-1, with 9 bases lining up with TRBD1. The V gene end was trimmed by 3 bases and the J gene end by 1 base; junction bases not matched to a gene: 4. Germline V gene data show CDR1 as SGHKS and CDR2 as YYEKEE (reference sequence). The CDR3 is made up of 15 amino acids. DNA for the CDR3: TGTGCCAGCAGCTACGGGGACAGGGCGAACACTGAAGCTTTCTTT. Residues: CASSYGDRANTEAFF.

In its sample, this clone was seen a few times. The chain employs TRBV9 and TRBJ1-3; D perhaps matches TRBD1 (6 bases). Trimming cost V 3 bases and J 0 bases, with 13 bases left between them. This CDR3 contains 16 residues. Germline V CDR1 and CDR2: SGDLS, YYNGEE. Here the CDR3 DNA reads TGTGCCAGCAGCGGATACAGGGTTCCCTCTGGAAACACCATATATTTT. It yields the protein CASSGYRVPSGNTIYF.